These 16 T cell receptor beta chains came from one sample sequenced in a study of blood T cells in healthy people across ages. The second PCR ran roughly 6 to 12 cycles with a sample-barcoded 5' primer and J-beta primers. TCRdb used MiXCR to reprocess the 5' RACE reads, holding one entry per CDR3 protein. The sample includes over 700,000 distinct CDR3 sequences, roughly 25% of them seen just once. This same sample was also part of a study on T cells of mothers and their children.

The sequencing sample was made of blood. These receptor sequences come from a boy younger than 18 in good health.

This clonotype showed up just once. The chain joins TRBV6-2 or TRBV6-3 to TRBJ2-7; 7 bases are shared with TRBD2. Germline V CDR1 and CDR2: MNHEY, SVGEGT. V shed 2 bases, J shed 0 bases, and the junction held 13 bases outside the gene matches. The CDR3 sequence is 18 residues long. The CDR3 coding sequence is TGTGCCAGCAGTTACAGTTCTAGCGGCGAGAAAAGCTCCTACGAGCAGTACTTC. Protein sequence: CASSYSSSGEKSSYEQYF.

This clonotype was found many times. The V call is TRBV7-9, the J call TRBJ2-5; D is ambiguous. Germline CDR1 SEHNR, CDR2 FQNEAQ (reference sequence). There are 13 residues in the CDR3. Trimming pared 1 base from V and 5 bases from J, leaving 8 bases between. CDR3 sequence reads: CASSLEYWETQYF. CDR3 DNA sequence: TGTGCCAGCAGCTTAGAATACTGGGAGACCCAGTACTTC.

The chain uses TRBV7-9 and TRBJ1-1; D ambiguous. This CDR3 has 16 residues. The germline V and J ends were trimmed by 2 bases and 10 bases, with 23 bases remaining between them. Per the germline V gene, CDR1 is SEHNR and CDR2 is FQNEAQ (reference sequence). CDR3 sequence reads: CASSLSLEHQWMGAFF. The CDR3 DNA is TGTGCCAGCAGCTTATCGTTAGAGCATCAGTGGATGGGAGCTTTCTTT.

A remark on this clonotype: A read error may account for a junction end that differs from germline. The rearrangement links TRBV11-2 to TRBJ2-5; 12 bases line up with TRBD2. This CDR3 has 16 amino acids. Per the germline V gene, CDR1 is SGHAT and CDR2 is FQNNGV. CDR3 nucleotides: TGTGCCAGCAGCTCATATGGACTAGCGGGGATGGAGACCCGGTACTTC. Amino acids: CASSSYGLAGMETRYF.

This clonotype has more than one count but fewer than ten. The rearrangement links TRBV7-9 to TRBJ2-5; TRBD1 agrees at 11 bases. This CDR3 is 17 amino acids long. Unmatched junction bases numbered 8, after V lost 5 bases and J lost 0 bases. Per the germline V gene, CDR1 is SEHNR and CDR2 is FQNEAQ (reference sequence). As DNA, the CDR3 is TGTGCCAGCAGCCTTCCGACGGGACAGGGGGACCAAGAGACCCAGTACTTC. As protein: CASSLPTGQGDQETQYF.

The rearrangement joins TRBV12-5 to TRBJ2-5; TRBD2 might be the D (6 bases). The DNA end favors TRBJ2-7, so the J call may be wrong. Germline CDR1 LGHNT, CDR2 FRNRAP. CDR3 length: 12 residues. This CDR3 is CASGLWGDEQYF. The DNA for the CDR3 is TGTGCTAGTGGTTTGTGGGGGGACGAGCAGTACTTC.

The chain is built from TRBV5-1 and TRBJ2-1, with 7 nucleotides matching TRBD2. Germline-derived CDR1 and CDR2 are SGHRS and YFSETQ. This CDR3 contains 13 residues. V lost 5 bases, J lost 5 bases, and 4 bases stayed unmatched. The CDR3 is CASRAGPNNEQFF. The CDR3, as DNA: TGCGCCAGCAGAGCGGGGCCCAACAATGAGCAGTTCTTC.

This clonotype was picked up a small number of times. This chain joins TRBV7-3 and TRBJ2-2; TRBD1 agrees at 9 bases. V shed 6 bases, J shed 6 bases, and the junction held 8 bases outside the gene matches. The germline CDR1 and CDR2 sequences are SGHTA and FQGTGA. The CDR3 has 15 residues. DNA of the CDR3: TGTGCCAGCAGTCCAACAGGGGGCGGGTCCGGGGAGCTGTTTTTT. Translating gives CASSPTGGGSGELFF.

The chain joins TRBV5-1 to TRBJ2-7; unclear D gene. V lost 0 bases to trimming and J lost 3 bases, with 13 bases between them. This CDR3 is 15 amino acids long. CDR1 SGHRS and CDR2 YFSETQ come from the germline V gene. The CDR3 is CASSLGDGRYYEQYF. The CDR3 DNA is TGCGCCAGCAGCTTGGGCGACGGGCGCTACTACGAGCAGTACTTC.

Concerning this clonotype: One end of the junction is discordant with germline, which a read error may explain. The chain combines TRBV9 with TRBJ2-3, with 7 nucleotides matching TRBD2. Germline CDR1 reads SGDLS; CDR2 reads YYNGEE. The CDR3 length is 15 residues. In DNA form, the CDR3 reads TGTGCCAGCAGCTTAACGGGACTAAACACAGATACGCAATATTTT. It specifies CASSLTGLNTDTQYF.

The CDR3 sequence is CASREADSSYNEQFF. CDR3 in DNA: TGTGCCAGCCGGGAGGCGGACAGCTCCTACAATGAGCAGTTCTTC. The chain employs TRBV6-5 and TRBJ2-1, with a tentative D call TRBD2 (7 bases). Germline lookup yields CDR1 MNHEY and CDR2 SVGAGI. There are 15 residues in the CDR3. Trimming took off 8 bases at V and 0 bases at J, with 14 bases between the two ends.

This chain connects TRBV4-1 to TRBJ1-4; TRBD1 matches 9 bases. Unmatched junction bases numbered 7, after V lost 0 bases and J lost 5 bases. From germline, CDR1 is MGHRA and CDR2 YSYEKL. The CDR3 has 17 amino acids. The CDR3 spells CASSQDSGTGRNEKLFF. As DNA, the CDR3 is TGCGCCAGCAGCCAAGATTCCGGGACAGGGAGAAATGAAAAACTGTTTTTT.

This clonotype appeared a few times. The CDR3 bases are TGTGCCAGCAGCGCCCGTGGGGCCAGCCCCCACGAGCAGTACTTC. It codes for CASSARGASPHEQYF. The chain employs TRBV9 and TRBJ2-7, with D tentatively TRBD1 (5 bases). The CDR3 extends over 15 amino acids. V gave up 3 bases and J gave up 5 bases, with 18 bases separating them. The germline V gene has CDR1 SGDLS and CDR2 YYNGEE.

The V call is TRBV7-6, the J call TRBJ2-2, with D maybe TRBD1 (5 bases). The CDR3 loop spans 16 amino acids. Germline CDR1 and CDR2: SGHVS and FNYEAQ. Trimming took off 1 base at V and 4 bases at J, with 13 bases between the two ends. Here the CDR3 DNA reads TGTGCCAGCAGCTTAGTTCAGGGCGGAACCACCGGGGAGCTGTTTTTT. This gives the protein CASSLVQGGTTGELFF.

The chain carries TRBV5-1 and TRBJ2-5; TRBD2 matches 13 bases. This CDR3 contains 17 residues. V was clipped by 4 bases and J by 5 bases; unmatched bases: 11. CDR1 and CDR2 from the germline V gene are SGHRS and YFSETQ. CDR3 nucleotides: TGCGCCAGCAGCGGCGGACTAGCGGGAGTCTGGGAGGAGACCCAGTACTTC. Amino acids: CASSGGLAGVWEETQYF.

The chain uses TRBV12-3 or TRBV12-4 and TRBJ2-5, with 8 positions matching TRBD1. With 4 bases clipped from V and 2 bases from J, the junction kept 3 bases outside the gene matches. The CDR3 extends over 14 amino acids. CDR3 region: CASSWDRSQETQYF. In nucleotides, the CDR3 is TGTGCCAGCAGTTGGGACAGGAGTCAAGAGACCCAGTACTTC.